The clone carrying this T cell receptor (beta chain) was seen at least ten times. This record comes from a study of T cells after posttransplantation cyclophosphamide. TCRdb's table, derived via immunoSEQ multiplex PCR, lists solely in-frame clones and lacks some. This repertoire holds 40,000 to 60,000 clones, and none appear only once. The CDR3 sequence is 16 residues long. V was trimmed by 0 bases and J by 3 bases, leaving 15 bases between them. CDR1 is LGHNT and CDR2 is FRNRAP in the germline V gene. V gene TRBV12-5 combines with J gene TRBJ2-7; a possible D gene is TRBD1 (6 bases). This clonotype was obtained from a man between 35 and 55 years old in good health, CMV-negative, and a related stem cell transplant donor. The sequenced sample consisted of PBMCs. The CDR3 spells CASGLVVRTDVYEQYF. CDR3 in DNA: TGTGCTAGTGGTTTGGTAGTCAGGACAGATGTCTACGAGCAGTACTTC.